The entry that follows covers one T cell receptor (beta chain) sequence. The data are from a study of T cell responses to AZD1222 COVID-19 vaccine. Here immunoSEQ multiplex PCR was the method, and the copy in TCRdb shows in-frame clones only, minus some. The sample records 150,000 or so clones, 89% being singletons. This CDR3 has 13 amino acids. Germline V lookup: CDR1 SGHRS, CDR2 YFSETQ. Trimming removed 3 bases at V and 3 bases at J, with 9 bases between. The input for sequencing was peripheral blood, taken on day 0 of AZD1222 vaccination. This rearrangement joins TRBV5-1 to TRBJ2-5; no reliable D call. This TCR was sampled from an adult in good health. Written as DNA, the CDR3 is TGCGCCAGCAGCTGGCCCGGTGAAGAGACCCAGTACTTC. This sequence encodes CASSWPGEETQYF.